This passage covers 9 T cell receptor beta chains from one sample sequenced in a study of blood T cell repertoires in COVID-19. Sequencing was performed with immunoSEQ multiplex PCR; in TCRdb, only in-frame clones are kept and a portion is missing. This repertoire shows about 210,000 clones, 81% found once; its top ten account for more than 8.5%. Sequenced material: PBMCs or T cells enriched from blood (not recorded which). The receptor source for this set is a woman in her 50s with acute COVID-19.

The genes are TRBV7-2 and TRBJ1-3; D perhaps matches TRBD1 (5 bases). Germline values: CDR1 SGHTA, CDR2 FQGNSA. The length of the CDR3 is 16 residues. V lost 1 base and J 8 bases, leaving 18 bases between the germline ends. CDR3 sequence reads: CASSLGGRGVVDTIYF. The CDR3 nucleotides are TGTGCCAGCAGCTTAGGAGGACGGGGGGTAGTAGACACCATATATTTT.

This chain's CDR3 is CASSLAARTSPKGYEQYF. The CDR3 DNA sequence: TGTGCCAGCAGCTTAGCAGCCCGGACTAGCCCCAAGGGGTACGAGCAGTACTTC. This rearrangement joins TRBV7-6 to TRBJ2-7, with 8 positions matching TRBD2. V shed 0 bases, J shed 4 bases, and the junction held 14 bases outside the gene matches. The CDR3 consists of 18 residues. Germline values: CDR1 SGHVS, CDR2 FNYEAQ.

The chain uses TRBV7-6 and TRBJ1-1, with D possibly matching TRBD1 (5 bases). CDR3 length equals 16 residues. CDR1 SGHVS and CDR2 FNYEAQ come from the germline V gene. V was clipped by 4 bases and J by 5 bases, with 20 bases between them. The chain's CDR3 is CASSSVGWSGGTEAFF. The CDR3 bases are TGTGCCAGCAGCTCGGTAGGGTGGTCTGGGGGGACTGAAGCTTTCTTT.

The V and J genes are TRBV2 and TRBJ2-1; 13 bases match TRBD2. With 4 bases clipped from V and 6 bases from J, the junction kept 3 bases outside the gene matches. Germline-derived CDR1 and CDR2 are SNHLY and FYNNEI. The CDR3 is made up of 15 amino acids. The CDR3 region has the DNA TGTGCCAGCAGTGGGGGACTAGCGGGGACCAATGAGCAGTTCTTC. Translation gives CASSGGLAGTNEQFF.

This CDR3 is CASSLDTGDNYGYTF. Written as DNA, the CDR3 is TGCGCCAGCAGCTTGGATACAGGAGATAACTATGGCTACACCTTC. The chain employs TRBV5-1 and TRBJ1-2, with TRBD1 as a possible D gene (5 bases). The CDR3 length is 15 residues. Trimming removed 0 bases from V and 1 base from J, with 10 bases in between. Germline CDR1 and CDR2: SGHRS and YFSETQ. Looking up the rest from reference TRBV5-1 and TRBJ1-2 gives the full variable domain: KAGVTQTPRYLIKTRGQQVTLSCSPISGHRSVSWYQQTPGQGLQFLFEYFSETQRNKGNFPGRFSGRQFSNSRSEMNVSTLELGDSALYLCASSLDTGDNYGYTFGSGTRLTVV.

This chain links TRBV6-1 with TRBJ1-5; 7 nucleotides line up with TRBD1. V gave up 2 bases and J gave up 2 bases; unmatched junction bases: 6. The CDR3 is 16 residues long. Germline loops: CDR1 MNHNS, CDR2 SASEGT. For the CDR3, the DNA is TGTGCCAGCAGTGAAACCCACAGGGGTGGCAATCAGCCCCAGCATTTT. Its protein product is CASSETHRGGNQPQHF.

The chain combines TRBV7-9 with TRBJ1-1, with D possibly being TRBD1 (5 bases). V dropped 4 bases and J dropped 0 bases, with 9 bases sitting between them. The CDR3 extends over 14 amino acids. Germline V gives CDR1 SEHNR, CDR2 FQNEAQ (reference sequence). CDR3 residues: CASSWGSLNTEAFF. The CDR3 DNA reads TGTGCCAGCAGCTGGGGCAGTTTGAACACTGAAGCTTTCTTT.

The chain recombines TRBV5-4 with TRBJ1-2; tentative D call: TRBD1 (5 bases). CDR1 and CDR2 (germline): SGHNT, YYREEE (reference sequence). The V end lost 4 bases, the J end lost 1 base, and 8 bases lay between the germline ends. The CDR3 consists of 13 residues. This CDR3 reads CASSTDSNYGYTF. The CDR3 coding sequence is TGTGCCAGCAGCACTGACAGTAACTATGGCTACACCTTC.

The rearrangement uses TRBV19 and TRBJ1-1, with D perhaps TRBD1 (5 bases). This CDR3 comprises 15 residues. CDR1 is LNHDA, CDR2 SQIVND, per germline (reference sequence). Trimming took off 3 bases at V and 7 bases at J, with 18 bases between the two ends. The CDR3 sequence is CASSMGQGGSGEAFF. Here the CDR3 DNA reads TGTGCCAGTAGTATGGGGCAGGGTGGTTCTGGTGAAGCTTTCTTT.